This T cell receptor beta chain was found in a study of CD8+CD57+ T cells in acquired aplastic anemia. V lost 7 bases to trimming and J lost 1 base; unmatched junction nucleotides: 7. Germline V CDR1 and CDR2: MNHEY, SMNVEV (reference sequence). This CDR3 has 17 residues. The study profiled TCR beta VDJ and CDR3 using genomic DNA as template. TCRdb reprocessed the reads with MiXCR, giving one entry per CDR3 protein. This table holds about 190,000 distinct CDR3 sequences, roughly half found once. Patients chosen for sequencing had CD8+CD57+ cells that had expanded, as shown by flow cytometry. This clonotype was obtained from a human donor with aplastic anemia. The sample comprised sorted CD4+, CD8+, or CD8+CD57+ T cells (not recorded which) from PBMCs. The V gene is TRBV27, the J gene TRBJ2-2; TRBD2 agrees at 12 bases. CDR3 nucleotide sequence: TGTGCCAGCACCTGGACTAGCGGGAAGTGGAACACCGGGGAGCTGTTTTTT. Protein product: CASTWTSGKWNTGELFF.